This entry describes one TCR beta chain. Its target is unknown. Libraries were prepared by immunoSEQ multiplex PCR; TCRdb keeps only in-frame clonotypes and omits some of them. The sample consists of 90,000 to 150,000 clones, 90% to 95% of them appearing once. The CDR3 extends over 14 amino acids. Germline CDR1 and CDR2: SGDLS and YYNGEE. Trimming shortened V by 3 bases and J by 0 bases, and 9 bases separated the two germline ends. The record originates from a study of graft-versus-host responses after intestinal transplantation. Study-level information: Induction using anti-thymocyte globulin, followed by tacrolimus and steroids for two to four years, was given to all recipients.

Whole-study results and caveats: Allografts from individuals with graft-donor T cell macrochimerism displayed high graft-versus-host to host-versus-graft clonal ratios. Declines in HvG clones occurring early post-transplant were associated with peak circulating GvH clone levels.

The sequences come from unstimulated CD8+ T cells sorted from spleen or lymph node cells, collected before intestinal transplant. J is TRBJ1-1 and V is TRBV9; D gene unclear. The sequence was collected from a human donor who received an intestinal transplant. The CDR3 reads CASSAYDMNTEAFF. CDR3 bases: TGTGCCAGCAGCGCCTACGACATGAACACTGAAGCTTTCTTT.